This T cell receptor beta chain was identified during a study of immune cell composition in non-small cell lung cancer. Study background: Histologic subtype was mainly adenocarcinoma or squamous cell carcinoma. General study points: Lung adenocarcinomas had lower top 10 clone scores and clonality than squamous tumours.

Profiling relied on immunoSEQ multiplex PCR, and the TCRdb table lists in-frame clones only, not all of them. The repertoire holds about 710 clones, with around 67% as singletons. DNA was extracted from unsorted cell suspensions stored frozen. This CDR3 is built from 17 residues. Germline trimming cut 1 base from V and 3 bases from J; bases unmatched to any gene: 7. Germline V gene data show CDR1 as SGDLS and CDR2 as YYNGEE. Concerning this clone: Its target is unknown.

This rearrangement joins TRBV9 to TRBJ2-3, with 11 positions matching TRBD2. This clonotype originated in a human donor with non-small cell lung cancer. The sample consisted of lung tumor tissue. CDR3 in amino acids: CASSVYVSGGGTDTQYF. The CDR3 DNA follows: TGTGCCAGCAGCGTATATGTTAGCGGGGGGGGAACAGATACGCAGTATTTT.